This T cell receptor beta chain was observed in a study of OX40 agonist ivuxolimab in advanced cancers. Turning to the study itself: Patients were treated with ivuxolimab, an agonistic anti-OX40 (CD134) antibody.

Whole-study results and caveats: Dosing at 0.1 to 3.0 mg/kg was accompanied by clonal expansion of CD4+ and CD8+ blood T cells by week 6. Low normalized T-cell clonal expansion also characterized some of the nonresponders.

As concerns this clone: Its antigen remains unknown.

This table comes from immunoSEQ multiplex PCR, and its TCRdb copy is limited to in-frame clones, with some not included. The data show tens of thousands of clones, roughly nine tenths seen once. This CDR3 comprises 13 residues. V was trimmed by 2 bases and J by 3 bases, leaving 8 bases between them. CDR1 and CDR2 from the germline V gene are GTSNPN and SVGIG (reference sequence). This TCR was sampled from an adult with an advanced solid tumor such as melanoma, head and neck, liver or kidney cancer. This sequence joins TRBV30 and TRBJ1-5; D gene ambiguous. The specimen comprised CD4+ or CD8+ T cells sorted from blood, sampled in a trial of the OX40 agonist ivuxolimab. The CDR3 nucleotides read TGTGCCTGGAGTCCAAGTACCAATCAGCCCCAGCATTTT. It specifies CAWSPSTNQPQHF.